This T cell receptor beta chain emerged from a study of T cells in Graves' hyperthyroidism and ophthalmopathy. Amplified TCR beta CDR3 regions derived from RNA transcripts. HTBI primers were the set used in a first-round RT-PCR of the TCR CDR3. TCRdb processed the multiplex PCR reads anew with MiXCR; each CDR3 protein has one entry. Among about 370,000 distinct CDR3 sequences, 13% to 15% were seen once, and the ten largest hold roughly a fifth. This CDR3 region has 16 residues. Germline V lookup: CDR1 SGDLS, CDR2 YYNGEE. Unmatched junction bases numbered 14, after V lost 2 bases and J lost 10 bases. The TCR originated in a woman aged 60-75 years with Graves' ophthalmopathy. The sample taken for sequencing was blood. The rearrangement joins TRBV9 to TRBJ2-1, with 8 bases lining up with TRBD2. CDR3 in amino acids: CASSVELAGPLGEQFF. The CDR3 region has the DNA TGTGCCAGCAGCGTTGAGCTAGCGGGCCCCCTAGGGGAGCAGTTCTTC.